This T cell receptor (beta chain) derives from a study of identical twins. Study-wide findings and caveats: Partly confounded zero-insertion analyses could result from invariant MAIT and iNKT cells.

TCRdb processed the 5' RACE reads anew with MiXCR; each CDR3 protein has one entry. Among under 350,000 distinct CDR3 sequences listed, 8.5% to 9.5% were seen once. The germline gives CDR1 SNHLY, CDR2 FYNNEI. Between the trimmed V and J ends, which lost 3 bases and 4 bases, there was a span of 6 bases. This CDR3 spans 12 amino acids. In the case of this clonotype: Its antigen is currently unknown.

Another study also made use of these data, one on yellow fever vaccine responses in identical twins.

The TCR originated in a young woman in good health. The sample taken for sequencing was CD8+ T cells sorted from blood. The chain couples TRBV2 to TRBJ1-2; D gene unclear. CDR3 loop: CASSEDPYGYTF. The CDR3 region has the DNA TGTGCCAGCAGTGAGGACCCCTATGGCTACACCTTC.